Reported below is one T cell receptor beta chain. V was cut by 2 bases and J by 2 bases, with 10 bases left in between. Germline V gene data show CDR1 as KGHSH and CDR2 as LQKENI. CDR3 length equals 15 residues. These data belong to a study of Ad26.COV2.S vaccination and SARS-CoV-2 variants. Sample treatment: around 19 received Ad26.COV2.S at low or high dose, single or two shots; 5 received placebo; per-sample allocation not given. Specimens were obtained on day 63 following the first vaccine or placebo injection. Assay used: immunoSEQ multiplex PCR; TCRdb lists only in-frame clones, some missing. This table holds more than 300,000 clones, roughly 84% found once.

The clonotype originates from a person between 18 and 59 years old who received the Ad26.COV2.S COVID-19 vaccine or a placebo. Here the sequenced sample was peripheral blood, taken in a trial of Ad26.COV2.S vaccine versus placebo. The chain couples TRBV18 to TRBJ1-3; D might be TRBD1 (6 bases). The CDR3 reads CASSPSRGTGNTIYF. CDR3 DNA sequence: TGTGCCAGCTCACCATCGAGGGGGACTGGAAACACCATATATTTT.